The 18 T cell receptor beta chains reported below all come from one sample, sequenced in a study of blood T cells in healthy people across ages. Alongside a J-beta primer mix, a sample-barcoded 5' primer served in a second PCR lasting about 7 to 11 cycles. TCRdb reanalysed the 5' RACE reads using MiXCR and keeps one entry per CDR3 protein. The sample has over 500,000 distinct CDR3 sequences, about 27% seen once. Another study also made use of these data, one on T cells of mothers and their children.

Sequenced sample: blood. These receptors were collected from a boy between 2 and 10 years old in good health.

The chain employs TRBV7-2 and TRBJ1-4; no firm D call. The CDR3 is 12 residues long. CDR1 is SGHTA and CDR2 is FQGNSA in the germline V gene. The CDR3 DNA follows: TGTGCGGCTCCCTTGGTATTTGAAAAACTGTTTTTT. The encoded protein is CAAPLVFEKLFF. The whole variable domain, remainder taken from reference TRBV7-2 and TRBJ1-4, is GAGVSQSPSNKVTEKGKDVELRCDPISGHTALYWYRQSLGQGLEFLIYFQGNSAPDKSGLPSDRFSAERTGGSVSTLTIQRTQQEDSAVYLCAAPLVFEKLFFGSGTQLSVL.

The chain carries TRBV6-5 and TRBJ1-2, with 10 bases fitting TRBD1. J was trimmed by 8 bases and V by 7 bases; bases with no gene match: 4. Germline V gives CDR1 MNHEY, CDR2 SVGAGI. The CDR3 consists of 12 residues. CDR3 coding DNA: TGTGCCAGCAATGACAGGGGGCTAGGCTACACCTTC. Protein product: CASNDRGLGYTF.

The chain employs TRBV12-3 or TRBV12-4 and TRBJ2-7; the match to TRBD2 covers 7 bases. The last part of the DNA fits TRBJ2-1 better; the J call may be wrong. The CDR3 runs to 16 residues. CDR3 DNA sequence: TGTGCCGGCACCCAAGGTGGGGGGGAGATATACAATGAGCAGTTCTTC. Translated: CAGTQGGGEIYNEQFF.

This clonotype came up a few times. This chain connects TRBV30 to TRBJ1-4; D ambiguous. CDR1 is GTSNPN, CDR2 SVGIG, per germline (reference sequence). Between the trimmed V and J ends, which lost 1 base and 8 bases, there was a span of 11 bases. This CDR3 spans 13 amino acids. The CDR3 nucleotides are TGTGCCTGGAGTGGGCTCAGGCGCGAAAAACTGTTTTTT. Its protein product is CAWSGLRREKLFF.

This sequence joins TRBV29-1 and TRBJ1-5, with D maybe TRBD1 (6 bases). The CDR3 runs 12 residues. The germline V gene encodes CDR1 SQVTM and CDR2 ANQGSEA. Trimming removed 7 bases from V and 9 bases from J, with 16 bases in between. CDR3 sequence (DNA): TGCAGCGCCAAGGGGGATGAGGTGCCCCAGCATTTT. Translated, it gives CSAKGDEVPQHF.

Concerning this clonotype itself: This may be a read error: a much more frequent sequence differs by one nucleotide. The genes are TRBV7-9 and TRBJ1-4; 9 bases map to TRBD1. The germline gives CDR1 SEHNR, CDR2 FQNEAQ (reference sequence). J gave up 5 bases and V 5 bases, and 3 bases lay outside the gene matches. The CDR3 is made up of 14 amino acids. Here the CDR3 reads CASSHGTGNEKLFF. CDR3 coding DNA: TGTGCCAGCAGCCATGGGACAGGGAATGAAAAACTGTTTTTT.

This clonotype was seen more than once but under ten times. The V gene is TRBV7-9, the J gene TRBJ2-5; 10 bases agree with TRBD2. Per the germline V gene, CDR1 is SEHNR and CDR2 is FQNEAQ (reference sequence). The CDR3 extends over 15 amino acids. The J segment lost 4 bases and the V segment lost 2 bases, leaving 4 bases of the junction unmatched. In DNA, the CDR3 is TGTGCCAGCAGCTTAACTAGCGGGGAATTAGAGACCCAGTACTTC. Translation: CASSLTSGELETQYF.

This clonotype was detected a few times. The V and J genes are TRBV7-9 and TRBJ1-4; tentatively, D is TRBD1 (5 bases). The CDR3 is 13 amino acids. The V gene's germline CDR1 is SEHNR and CDR2 FQNEAQ (reference sequence). V was shortened by 3 bases and J by 8 bases, with 10 bases between the two germline ends. The CDR3 here is CASSFSGAEKLFF. Here the CDR3 DNA reads TGTGCCAGCAGCTTTTCCGGGGCGGAAAAACTGTTTTTT.

The chain joins TRBV5-1 to TRBJ1-2; 8 nucleotides agree with TRBD1. V shed 10 bases and J 6 bases; nucleotides not matched to a gene: 14. The germline V gene encodes CDR1 SGHRS and CDR2 YFSETQ. This CDR3 has 14 amino acids. CDR3 protein: CASSRAQGDHGYTF. For the CDR3, the DNA is TGCGCCTCGTCGAGGGCACAGGGGGACCATGGCTACACCTTC.

A note on this clonotype: A junction boundary mismatches the germline segment, possibly from a read error. The chain couples TRBV13 to TRBJ2-1; 9 nucleotides agree with TRBD1. The CDR3 extends over 15 amino acids. The germline CDR1 and CDR2 sequences are PRHDT and FYEKMQ (reference sequence). The CDR3 loop reads CACSLPGQGYNEQFF. In nucleotides, the CDR3 is TGTGCCTGCAGCTTACCGGGACAGGGTTACAATGAGCAGTTCTTC.

This clonotype was observed a single time. CDR3 loop: CAWSGGIPGGYTF. The CDR3 DNA reads TGTGCCTGGAGTGGGGGTATTCCCGGTGGCTACACCTTC. This chain joins TRBV30 and TRBJ1-2; D remains ambiguous. This CDR3 is built from 13 residues. The V gene's germline CDR1 is GTSNPN and CDR2 SVGIG (reference sequence). Deletions cut 1 base from V and 7 bases from J, with 13 bases between.

The V and J genes are TRBV3-1 and TRBJ2-5; 9 bases are a match to TRBD1. The ends lost 3 bases at V and 11 bases at J; junction bases unmatched: 13. Germline V gene lookup returns CDR1 LGHDT and CDR2 YNNKEL (reference sequence). CDR3 length equals 15 residues. The CDR3 region is CASSQGQGARSGQYF. The CDR3 region has the DNA TGTGCCAGCAGCCAGGGACAGGGAGCACGAAGTGGGCAGTACTTC.

The DNA for the CDR3 is TGTGCCAGCAGTGAAGCGCAGGAGGGTTGGGGTGGCTACACCTTC. Its protein product is CASSEAQEGWGGYTF. The gene calls are TRBV6-1 and TRBJ1-2, with D unresolved. This CDR3 region has 15 residues. The germline CDR1 and CDR2 sequences are MNHNS and SASEGT. The V end was cut by 0 bases, the J end by 7 bases, with 15 bases between.

V is TRBV4-3 and J is TRBJ2-1, with 11 bases lining up with TRBD2. The J segment lost 3 bases and the V segment lost 0 bases, leaving 1 base of the junction unmatched. The V gene's germline CDR1 is LGHNA and CDR2 YSLEER. This CDR3 has 16 residues. For the CDR3, the DNA is TGCGCCAGCAGCCAAGAACTAGCGGGAGACTACAATGAGCAGTTCTTC. The encoded protein is CASSQELAGDYNEQFF.

V is TRBV6-2 or TRBV6-3 and J is TRBJ1-2; 8 bases map to TRBD1. Unmatched junction bases numbered 10, after V lost 3 bases and J lost 4 bases. This CDR3 is built from 16 residues. The germline V gene encodes CDR1 MNHEY and CDR2 SVGEGT. CDR3 sequence: CASSYSKGQEPYGYTF. The CDR3 DNA reads TGTGCCAGCAGTTATTCAAAGGGACAGGAGCCCTATGGCTACACCTTC.

On this clonotype itself: The DNA is left out, because the CDR3 cannot be placed on it with certainty; the CDR3 is given as TCRdb lists it. The chain links TRBV20-1 to TRBJ1-2. Germline V gene lookup returns CDR1 DFQATT and CDR2 SNEGSKA (reference sequence). The CDR3 region is 12 residues in length, termini included. CDR3: CSASQRDYGCTF.

This clonotype showed up just a few times. V usage is TRBV13 and J usage is TRBJ2-5; possible D gene TRBD2, 6 bases. This CDR3 spans 13 amino acids. Trimming stripped 1 base from V and 3 bases from J, with 6 bases between. Germline V CDR1 and CDR2: PRHDT, FYEKMQ (reference sequence). DNA for the CDR3: TGTGCCAGCAGCTTAGTAGCGGAAGAGACCCAGTACTTC. Residues: CASSLVAEETQYF.

The table lists this clonotype with a few counts. V usage is TRBV29-1 and J usage is TRBJ1-2; TRBD1 matches 10 bases. The CDR3 is made up of 13 amino acids. Germline V gene sequence: CDR1 SQVTM, CDR2 ANQGSEA. J lost 6 bases, V lost 6 bases, and 7 bases had no gene match. DNA of the CDR3: TGCAGCGTCCAAGACAGGGGGCGCGATGGCTACACCTTC. Translating gives CSVQDRGRDGYTF.